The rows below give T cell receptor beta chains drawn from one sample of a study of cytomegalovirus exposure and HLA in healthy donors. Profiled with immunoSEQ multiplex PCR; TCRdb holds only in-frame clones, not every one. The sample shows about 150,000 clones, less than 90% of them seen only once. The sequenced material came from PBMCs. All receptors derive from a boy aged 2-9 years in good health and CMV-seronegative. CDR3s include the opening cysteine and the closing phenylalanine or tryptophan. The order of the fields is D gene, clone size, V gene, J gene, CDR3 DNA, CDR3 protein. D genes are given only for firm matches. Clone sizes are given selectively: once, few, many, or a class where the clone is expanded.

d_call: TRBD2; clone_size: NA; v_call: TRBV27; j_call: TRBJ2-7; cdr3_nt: TGTGCCAGCAGTCACATTCTAGCGGGAGGGTACGAGCAGTACTTC; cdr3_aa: CASSHILAGGYEQYF
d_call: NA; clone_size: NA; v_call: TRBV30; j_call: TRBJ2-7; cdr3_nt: TGTGCCTGGGACAGCTCCTACGAGCAGTACTTC; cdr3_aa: CAWDSSYEQYF
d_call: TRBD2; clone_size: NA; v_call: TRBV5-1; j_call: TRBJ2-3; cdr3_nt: TGCGCCAGCAGCTTGGCCGGGACTAGCCGAAGTTCCGGGAGTGTAGCGCAGTATTTT; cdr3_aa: CASSLAGTSRSSGSVAQYF
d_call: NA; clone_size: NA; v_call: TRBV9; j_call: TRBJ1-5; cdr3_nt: TGTGCCAGCAGCGGTACTCAGGGGCCCCAGCATTTT; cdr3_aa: CASSGTQGPQHF
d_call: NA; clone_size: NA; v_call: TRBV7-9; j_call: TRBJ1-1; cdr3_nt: TGTGCCAGCAGCTTAGATGGGGCGAGGAACACTGAAGCTTTCTTT; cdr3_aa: CASSLDGARNTEAFF
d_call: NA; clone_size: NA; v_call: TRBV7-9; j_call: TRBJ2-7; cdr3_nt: TGTGCCAGCGGCAGGGAAACCTACGAGCAGTACTTC; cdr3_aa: CASGRETYEQYF
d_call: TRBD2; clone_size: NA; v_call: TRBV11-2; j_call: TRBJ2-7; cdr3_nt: TGTGCCAGCATAGCGGGAGTGGGCTACGAGCAGTACTTC; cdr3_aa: CASIAGVGYEQYF
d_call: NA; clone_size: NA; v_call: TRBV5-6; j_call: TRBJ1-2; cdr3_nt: TGTGCCAGCAGCTTGCTCAGGGTGCGTGGCTACACCTTC; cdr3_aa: CASSLLRVRGYTF
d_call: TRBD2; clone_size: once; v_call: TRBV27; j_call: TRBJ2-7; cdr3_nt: TGTGCCAGCAGTTTAACGGGACTAGCGGGGTCCTCCTACGAGCAGTACTTC; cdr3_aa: CASSLTGLAGSSYEQYF
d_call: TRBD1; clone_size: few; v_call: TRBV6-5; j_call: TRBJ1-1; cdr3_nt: TGTGCCAGCACTAGGACAGGTCCGGGCACTGAAGCTTTCTTT; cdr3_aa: CASTRTGPGTEAFF
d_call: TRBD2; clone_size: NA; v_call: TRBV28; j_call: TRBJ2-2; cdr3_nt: TGTGCCAGCAGTTTATCTGGGGAGGGGAACACCGGGGAGCTGTTTTTT; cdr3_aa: CASSLSGEGNTGELFF
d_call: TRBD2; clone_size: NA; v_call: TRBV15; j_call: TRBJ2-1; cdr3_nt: TGTGCCACCAGCAGTCGGACTAGCGGGGGCAATGAGCAGTTCTTC; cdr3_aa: CATSSRTSGGNEQFF
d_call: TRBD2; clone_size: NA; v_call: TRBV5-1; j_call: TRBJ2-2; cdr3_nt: TGCGCCAGCAGCTCGCCAATGGGAGGGACTAACACCGGGGAGCTGTTTTTT; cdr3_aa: CASSSPMGGTNTGELFF
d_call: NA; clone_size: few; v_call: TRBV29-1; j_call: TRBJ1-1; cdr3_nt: TGCAGCGTTGAAGGGGGACAAAACACTGAAGCTTTCTTT; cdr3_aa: CSVEGGQNTEAFF
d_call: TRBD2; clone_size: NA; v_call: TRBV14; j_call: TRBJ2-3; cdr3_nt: TGTGCCAGCAGCCCATTAGCGGGAGGGCCGGGTGAAGATACGCAGTATTTT; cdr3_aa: CASSPLAGGPGEDTQYF
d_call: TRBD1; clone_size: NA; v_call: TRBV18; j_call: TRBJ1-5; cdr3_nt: TGTGCCAGCTCCCTAATAGTCGGACAGGGGGGACAGCCCCAGCATTTT; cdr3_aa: CASSLIVGQGGQPQHF
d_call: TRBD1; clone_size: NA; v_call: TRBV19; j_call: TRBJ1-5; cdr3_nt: TGTGCCAGTAACCGGGAAGGGGGCTTGCAGCCCCAGCATTTT; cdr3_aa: CASNREGGLQPQHF
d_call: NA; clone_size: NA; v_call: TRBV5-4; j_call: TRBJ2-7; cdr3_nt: TGTGCCAGCAGCTTGGTAGTTAGCGGAACCTACGAGCAGTACTTC; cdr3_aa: CASSLVVSGTYEQYF
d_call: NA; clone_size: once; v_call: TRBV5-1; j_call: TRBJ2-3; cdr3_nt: TGCGCCAGCAGCCGCTACTCCGGGACTCCTAGCACAGATACGCAGTATTTT; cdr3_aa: CASSRYSGTPSTDTQYF
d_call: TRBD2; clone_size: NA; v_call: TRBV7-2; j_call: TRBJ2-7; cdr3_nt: TGTGCCAGCAGCTCGGGGGTGGGCGGGAGATATTACGAGCAGTACTTC; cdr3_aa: CASSSGVGGRYYEQYF
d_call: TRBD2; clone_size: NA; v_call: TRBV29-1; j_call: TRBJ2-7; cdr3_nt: TGCAGCGTTGAAGGGCTAGCGGGAGACAACGAGCAGTACTTC; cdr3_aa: CSVEGLAGDNEQYF
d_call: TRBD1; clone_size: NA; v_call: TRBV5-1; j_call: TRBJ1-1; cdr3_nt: TGCGCCAGCAGTTTCGACAGGGGGAACACTGAAGCTTTCTTT; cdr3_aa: CASSFDRGNTEAFF
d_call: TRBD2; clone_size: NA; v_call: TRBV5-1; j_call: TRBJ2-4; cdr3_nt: TGCGCCAGCAGCTTGGTACCGTTTTCGCCTAGCGGTGACAAAAACATTCAGTACTTC; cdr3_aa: CASSLVPFSPSGDKNIQYF
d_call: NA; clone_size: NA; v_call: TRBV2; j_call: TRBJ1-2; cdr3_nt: TGTGCCAGCAGTGGACGTAGCGTTTCGACGGCCTATGGCTACACCTTC; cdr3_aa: CASSGRSVSTAYGYTF
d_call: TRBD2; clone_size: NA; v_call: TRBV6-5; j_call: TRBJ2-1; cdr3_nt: TGTGCCAGCAGTGAACTAGCGGGAGGGAATGAGCAGTTCTTC; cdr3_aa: CASSELAGGNEQFF
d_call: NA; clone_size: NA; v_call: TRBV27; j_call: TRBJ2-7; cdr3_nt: TGTGCCAGCAGTTTGACGGGGTCCTCCTACGAGCAGTACTTC; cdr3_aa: CASSLTGSSYEQYF
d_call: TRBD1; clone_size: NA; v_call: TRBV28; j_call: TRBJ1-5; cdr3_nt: TGTGCCAGCAGTTTCATCAGGACAGGGGCACAGCATTTT; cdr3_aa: CASSFIRTGAQHF
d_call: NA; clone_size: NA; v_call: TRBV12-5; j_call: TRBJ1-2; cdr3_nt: TGTGCTAGTGGTTTACGGACGGCGGGAAGTGGCTACACCTTC; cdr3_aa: CASGLRTAGSGYTF
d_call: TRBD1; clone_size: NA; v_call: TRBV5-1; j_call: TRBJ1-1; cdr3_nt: TGCGCCAGCAGCTTGGACGGACAGGGGGCCACTGAAGCTTTCTTT; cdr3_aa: CASSLDGQGATEAFF